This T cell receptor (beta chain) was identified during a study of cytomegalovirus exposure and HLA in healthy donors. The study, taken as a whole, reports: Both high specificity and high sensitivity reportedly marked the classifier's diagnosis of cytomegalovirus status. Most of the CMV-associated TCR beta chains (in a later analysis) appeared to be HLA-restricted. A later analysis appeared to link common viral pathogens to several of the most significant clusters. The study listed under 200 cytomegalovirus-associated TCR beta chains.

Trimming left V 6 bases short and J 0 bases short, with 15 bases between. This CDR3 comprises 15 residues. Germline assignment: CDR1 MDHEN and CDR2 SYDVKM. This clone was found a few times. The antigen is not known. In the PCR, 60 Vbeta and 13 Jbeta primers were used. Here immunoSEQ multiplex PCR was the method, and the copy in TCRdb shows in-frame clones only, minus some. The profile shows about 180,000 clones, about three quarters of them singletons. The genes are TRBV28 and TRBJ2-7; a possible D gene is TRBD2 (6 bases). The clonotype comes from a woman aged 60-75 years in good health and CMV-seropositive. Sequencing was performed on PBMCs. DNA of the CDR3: TGTGCCAGCAGAAACCCTGCGGGGAGCTCCTACGAGCAGTACTTC. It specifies CASRNPAGSSYEQYF.